Listed below are T cell receptor beta chains from one sample, sequenced in a study of CD8+ T cells in alopecia areata. Libraries were prepared by immunoSEQ multiplex PCR; TCRdb keeps only in-frame clonotypes and omits some of them. The data contain under 85,000 clones, 45% to 55% of them seen just once; the ten biggest clones take up approximately 18%. Material: CD8+ T cells sorted from blood, obtained at week 0. The receptors come from a human donor with alopecia areata. Both conserved end residues are trimmed from each CDR3. A D gene is named only where the DNA matches it firmly.

>TRBV29-1|TRBJ2-7|.
SVGVGLSYEQY
>TRBV29-1|TRBJ2-7|.
SVVEATSRREQY
>TRBV9|TRBJ2-3|TRBD2
ASSGGTGGNTDTQY
>TRBV6-1|TRBJ2-5|.
ASRDGRFWETQY
>TRBV7-8|TRBJ2-7|TRBD1
ASSLGGQGYEQY
>TRBV4-2|TRBJ2-7|.
ASSQDLRTRGSFVQY
>TRBV7-9|TRBJ2-7|.
ASSTPTQDFTYEQY
>TRBV25-1|TRBJ2-5|.
ASSPPGGAQY
>TRBV29-1|TRBJ1-4|.
SVGVGLQAI
>TRBV7-2|TRBJ2-3|TRBD2
ASRGLAATQY
>TRBV30|TRBJ2-1|TRBD2
AWRDGTSGRGGEQF
>TRBV29-1|TRBJ2-7|TRBD2
SVEGLAGDYEQY
>TRBV7-9|TRBJ2-7|.
ASSLDGRSYEQY
>TRBV7-9|TRBJ1-2|.
ASSPPVPNYGYT
>TRBV5-1|TRBJ2-7|TRBD1
ASSQGTGDEQY
>TRBV4-1|TRBJ2-3|.
ASSQGGTTDTQY
>TRBV27|TRBJ1-1|.
ASSLRRMNTEAF
>TRBV7-2|TRBJ2-1|.
ASSFRAASVDPYNEQF
>TRBV30|TRBJ1-1|.
ACLKRQMNTEAF
>TRBV7-2|TRBJ1-5|.
ASSNTGYSNQPQH
>TRBV2|TRBJ2-7|.
ASSSDTSYEQY
>TRBV7-9|TRBJ2-7|.
ASSLIRISALEEQY
>TRBV27|TRBJ2-7|.
ASSLRGSYEQY
>TRBV28|TRBJ2-7|TRBD2
ASSALAGVKGYEQY
>TRBV2|TRBJ2-1|TRBD1
ASRTGTGNYNEQF
>TRBV15|TRBJ1-1|.
ATSNPGRANTEAF
>TRBV9|TRBJ2-7|TRBD1
ASSQGQAYYEQY
>TRBV14|TRBJ1-1|.
ASSQAPRGDTEAF